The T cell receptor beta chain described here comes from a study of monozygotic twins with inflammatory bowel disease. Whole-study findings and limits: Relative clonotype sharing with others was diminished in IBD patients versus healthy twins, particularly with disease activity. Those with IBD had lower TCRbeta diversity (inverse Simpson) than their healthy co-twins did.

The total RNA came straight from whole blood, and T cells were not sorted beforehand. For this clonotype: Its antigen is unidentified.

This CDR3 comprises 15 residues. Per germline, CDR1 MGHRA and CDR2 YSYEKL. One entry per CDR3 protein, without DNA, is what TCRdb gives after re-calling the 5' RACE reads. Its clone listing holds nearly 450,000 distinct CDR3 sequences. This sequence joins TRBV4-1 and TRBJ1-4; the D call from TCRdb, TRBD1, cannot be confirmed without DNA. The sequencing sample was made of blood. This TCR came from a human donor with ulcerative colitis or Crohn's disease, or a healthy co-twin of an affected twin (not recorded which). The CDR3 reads CASSQGWGINEKLFF.